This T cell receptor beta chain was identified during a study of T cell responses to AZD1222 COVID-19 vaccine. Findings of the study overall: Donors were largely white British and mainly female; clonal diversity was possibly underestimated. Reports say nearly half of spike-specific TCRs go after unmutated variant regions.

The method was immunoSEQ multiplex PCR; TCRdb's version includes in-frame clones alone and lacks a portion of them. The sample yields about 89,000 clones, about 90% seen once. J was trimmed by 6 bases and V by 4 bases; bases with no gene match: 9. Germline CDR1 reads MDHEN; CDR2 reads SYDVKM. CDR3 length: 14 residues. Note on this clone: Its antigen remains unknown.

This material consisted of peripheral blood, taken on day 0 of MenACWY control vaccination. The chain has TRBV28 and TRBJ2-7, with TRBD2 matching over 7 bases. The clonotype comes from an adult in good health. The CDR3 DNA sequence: TGTGCCAGCAGTTCGATCCGGGACTACGCCGAGCAGTACTTC. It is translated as CASSSIRDYAEQYF.